The rows below give T cell receptor beta chains drawn from one sample of a study of tumor-infiltrating lymphocytes in primary liver carcinoma. TCRdb analysed the multiplex PCR reads with MiXCR anew, one entry per CDR3 protein. The sample records more than 100,000 distinct CDR3 sequences, 60% to 70% being singletons. Sequencing was performed on liver tumor tissue from sampling region 1. These receptor sequences come from a woman aged 55-69 years with primary liver carcinoma and hepatitis B virus infection. CDR3s include the opening cysteine and the closing phenylalanine or tryptophan. A D gene is named only where the DNA matches it firmly. Clone size is shown for a subset of rows, as once, few, many or a class of expanded clone.

d_gene: TRBD1; len: 17; v_gene: TRBV28; abundance: NA; j_gene: TRBJ2-1; CDR3nt: TGTGCCAGCACTTCGCCGTTGCCGGGACAGGGATGCAATGAGCAGTTCTTC; CDR3aa: CASTSPLPGQGCNEQFF
d_gene: NA; len: 14; v_gene: TRBV11-3; abundance: NA; j_gene: TRBJ2-3; CDR3nt: TGTGCCGGCAGCTTACGGAGAAACACAGATATTCAGTATTTT; CDR3aa: CAGSLRRNTDIQYF
d_gene: NA; len: 12; v_gene: TRBV29-1; abundance: NA; j_gene: TRBJ2-1; CDR3nt: TGCAGTGCTGATCGGCGCGGTGATGAGCAGTTCTTC; CDR3aa: CSADRRGDEQFF
d_gene: NA; len: 15; v_gene: TRBV11-3; abundance: NA; j_gene: TRBJ2-1; CDR3nt: TGTGCCATCAGCTCGAGACTGGTCTCCTACAATGAGCAGTTCTTC; CDR3aa: CAISSRLVSYNEQFF
d_gene: TRBD2; len: 15; v_gene: TRBV11-2; abundance: NA; j_gene: TRBJ2-1; CDR3nt: TGTGGCAGCAGCTTACACCCTAGCGGCTACAATAAGCAGTTCTTC; CDR3aa: CGSSLHPSGYNKQFF
d_gene: NA; len: 17; v_gene: TRBV4-1; abundance: NA; j_gene: TRBJ2-4; CDR3nt: TGCGCCAGCAGCCAACCCCTTAGAGCAAACGTCGGAAACATTCAGTACTTC; CDR3aa: CASSQPLRANVGNIQYF
d_gene: NA; len: 15; v_gene: TRBV4-1; abundance: few; j_gene: TRBJ1-4; CDR3nt: TGCGTTAGCAGCCAAGAGGTTCCCTCGAATGAAAAACTGTTTTTT; CDR3aa: CVSSQEVPSNEKLFF
d_gene: TRBD1; len: 14; v_gene: TRBV28; abundance: many; j_gene: TRBJ2-1; CDR3nt: TGTGCCAGCAGCACTCCCGGGACAGTTAATGAGCAGTTCTTC; CDR3aa: CASSTPGTVNEQFF
d_gene: NA; len: 16; v_gene: TRBV4-1; abundance: NA; j_gene: TRBJ1-5; CDR3nt: TGCGCCAGCGGCCAACGATTTTCGGACCCCAATCAGCCACAGCATTTT; CDR3aa: CASGQRFSDPNQPQHF
d_gene: NA; len: 15; v_gene: TRBV11-3; abundance: once; j_gene: TRBJ2-3; CDR3nt: TGTGCCAGCCGCCTCTCCGGAGGGCCCGGAGATACGCAGTATTTT; CDR3aa: CASRLSGGPGDTQYF
d_gene: NA; len: 15; v_gene: TRBV11-3; abundance: NA; j_gene: TRBJ2-2; CDR3nt: TGTGTCAGCAGCCTCCGGACGGGAAACACCGGGGAGCTACTTTTT; CDR3aa: CVSSLRTGNTGELLF
d_gene: NA; len: 14; v_gene: TRBV6-2/TRBV6-3; abundance: NA; j_gene: TRBJ2-7; CDR3nt: TGTGCCAGCAGTGAACCATCAGGGCGCGGCGGGCAGTACTTC; CDR3aa: CASSEPSGRGGQYF
d_gene: NA; len: 11; v_gene: TRBV28; abundance: NA; j_gene: TRBJ1-1; CDR3nt: TGTGCCAGCAGTTTGTTCTCTGAAGCTTTCTTT; CDR3aa: CASSLFSEAFF
d_gene: NA; len: 16; v_gene: TRBV5-1; abundance: few; j_gene: TRBJ1-2; CDR3nt: TGCGCCAGCAGCTTGGAGTCTGGCAGGAGGAACTATGGCTACACCTTC; CDR3aa: CASSLESGRRNYGYTF
d_gene: TRBD2; len: 16; v_gene: TRBV6-1; abundance: many; j_gene: TRBJ2-1; CDR3nt: TGTGCCAGCACCGGCTGGACTAGCGGGGCCTACAATGAGCAGTTCTTC; CDR3aa: CASTGWTSGAYNEQFF
d_gene: NA; len: 14; v_gene: TRBV6-1; abundance: NA; j_gene: TRBJ2-1; CDR3nt: TGTGCCACCAGAACAGGGGACTCCTATAATGAGCAGTTCTTC; CDR3aa: CATRTGDSYNEQFF
d_gene: TRBD1; len: 16; v_gene: TRBV6-1; abundance: many; j_gene: TRBJ2-7; CDR3nt: TGTGCCAGCAGTGGGGGCCTCGGACAGGGGATCTACGAGCAGTACTTC; CDR3aa: CASSGGLGQGIYEQYF
d_gene: TRBD2; len: 13; v_gene: TRBV11-2; abundance: few; j_gene: TRBJ2-1; CDR3nt: TGTGTCAGCAGCTGGACTAGCGGAGCAGGGCAGTTCTTC; CDR3aa: CVSSWTSGAGQFF
d_gene: NA; len: 15; v_gene: TRBV14; abundance: NA; j_gene: TRBJ2-5; CDR3nt: TGTGCCAACAGCCAAGATCTAGCCATTCAAGAGACCCAATACTTC; CDR3aa: CANSQDLAIQETQYF
d_gene: NA; len: 16; v_gene: TRBV11-2; abundance: once; j_gene: TRBJ2-5; CDR3nt: TGTGCCATCAGCTACTCCCGTGGTAGCAGGAGAGAGACCCAATACTTC; CDR3aa: CAISYSRGSRRETQYF
d_gene: TRBD1; len: 15; v_gene: TRBV6-5; abundance: many; j_gene: TRBJ2-3; CDR3nt: TGTGCCAGCAGTTACGGGACAGCTTCCACAGATACGCAGTATTTT; CDR3aa: CASSYGTASTDTQYF
d_gene: NA; len: 14; v_gene: TRBV28; abundance: few; j_gene: TRBJ2-2; CDR3nt: TGTGCCAGCAGTTTAGTCAGGGACACCGGGGAGCTGTTTTTT; CDR3aa: CASSLVRDTGELFF
d_gene: NA; len: 12; v_gene: TRBV29-1; abundance: NA; j_gene: TRBJ2-2; CDR3nt: NA; CDR3aa: CSFGWGTGELFF
d_gene: NA; len: 16; v_gene: TRBV28; abundance: few; j_gene: TRBJ2-4; CDR3nt: TGTGCCAGCAGTACACCCGGAGAGTTAGCCAAAAACATTCAGTACTTC; CDR3aa: CASSTPGELAKNIQYF
d_gene: TRBD2; len: 15; v_gene: TRBV12-3/TRBV12-4; abundance: NA; j_gene: TRBJ2-1; CDR3nt: TGTGTCAGCAGTTTGGGAGCGGGAGGGTGCAATGAGCAGTTCTTC; CDR3aa: CVSSLGAGGCNEQFF
d_gene: NA; len: 14; v_gene: TRBV11-2; abundance: NA; j_gene: TRBJ2-5; CDR3nt: TGTGCCAGCAGGGAAACCATGTTAGGGGAGACCCAGTACTTC; CDR3aa: CASRETMLGETQYF
d_gene: TRBD2; len: 15; v_gene: TRBV18; abundance: NA; j_gene: TRBJ2-7; CDR3nt: TGTGCCAGCTCACCCCCGGGGGGGTACTCCTACGAGCAGTACTTC; CDR3aa: CASSPPGGYSYEQYF
d_gene: NA; len: 11; v_gene: TRBV2; abundance: NA; j_gene: TRBJ2-1; CDR3nt: TGTGCCACCCCGGAGGACAATGAGCAGTTCTTC; CDR3aa: CATPEDNEQFF
d_gene: TRBD2; len: 14; v_gene: TRBV29-1; abundance: NA; j_gene: TRBJ2-5; CDR3nt: TGTAGCGTTGATTATCCTAGCGGGAGTGAGAACCAGTGCTTC; CDR3aa: CSVDYPSGSENQCF